This record looks at one T cell receptor beta chain sequence and its context. This entry comes from a study of cytomegalovirus exposure and HLA in healthy donors. This table comes from immunoSEQ multiplex PCR, and its TCRdb copy is limited to in-frame clones, with some not included. The top ten hold 2.5% to 3.5% of the sample, which has hundreds of thousands of clones, less than 95% seen once. Germline CDR1 SGDLS, CDR2 YYNGEE. The CDR3 length is 14 residues. V dropped 0 bases and J dropped 8; count of bases not matched to a gene: 5. Material: PBMCs. The chain joins TRBV9 to TRBJ1-2, with 9 positions matching TRBD1. This TCR was sampled from a woman aged 25 to 45 in good health and CMV-seronegative. CDR3 protein: CASSVGGQGSGYTF. In DNA, the CDR3 is TGTGCCAGCAGCGTAGGCGGACAGGGGTCCGGCTACACCTTC.